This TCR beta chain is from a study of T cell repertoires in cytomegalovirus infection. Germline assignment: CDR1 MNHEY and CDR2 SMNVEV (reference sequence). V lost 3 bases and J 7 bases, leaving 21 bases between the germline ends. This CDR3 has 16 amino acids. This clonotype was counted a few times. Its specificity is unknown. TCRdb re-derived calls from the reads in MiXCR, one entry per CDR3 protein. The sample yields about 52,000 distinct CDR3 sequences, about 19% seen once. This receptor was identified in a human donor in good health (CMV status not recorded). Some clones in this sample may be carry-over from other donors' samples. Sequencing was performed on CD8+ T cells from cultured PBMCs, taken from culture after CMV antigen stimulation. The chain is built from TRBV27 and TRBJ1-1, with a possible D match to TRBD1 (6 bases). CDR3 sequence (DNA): TGTGCCAGCAGTTTTGGTTGGGACACTCAGGGCATTGAAGCTTTCTTT. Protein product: CASSFGWDTQGIEAFF.